This is a list of T cell receptor beta chains from one sample in a study of cytomegalovirus exposure and HLA in healthy donors. Measured with immunoSEQ multiplex PCR; TCRdb has only the in-frame clones, and not every one. The sample carries about 120,000 clones, about 80% recorded once. The specimen was PBMCs. These receptors all stem from a man younger than 40 in good health and CMV-seropositive. CDR3s include the opening cysteine and the closing phenylalanine or tryptophan. Fields, in order: clone size, J gene, D gene, V gene, CDR3 protein, CDR3 DNA. D genes are given only for firm matches. The listing skips clone size in some rows; elsewhere it reads once, few, many or a size class.

NA,TRBJ2-1,TRBD2,TRBV19,CARRSRRGGHETSYNEQFF,TGTGCCAGACGCTCCCGCCGGGGGGGTCACGAGACCTCCTACAATGAGCAGTTCTTC
NA,TRBJ2-7,NA,TRBV19,CASKGLVTGYEQYF,TGTGCCAGTAAAGGTTTAGTAACAGGCTACGAGCAGTACTTC
NA,TRBJ2-3,NA,TRBV9,CASSVPSGPDTQYF,TGTGCCAGCAGCGTACCCTCAGGCCCAGATACGCAGTATTTT
once,TRBJ1-5,NA,TRBV4-1,CASSQEAGQPQHF,TGCGCCAGCAGCCAAGAGGCAGGACAGCCCCAGCATTTT
NA,TRBJ2-3,TRBD2,TRBV30,CAWSESGSVTDTQYF,TGTGCCTGGAGTGAAAGCGGGAGTGTGACAGATACGCAGTATTTT
once,TRBJ2-7,TRBD2,TRBV13,CASSLGTSGRFSYEQYF,TGTGCCAGCAGCTTAGGGACTAGCGGGAGGTTTTCCTACGAGCAGTACTTC
NA,TRBJ2-3,NA,TRBV7-3,CASSFAGVRDTQYF,TGTGCCAGCAGCTTTGCAGGGGTCAGAGATACGCAGTATTTT
NA,TRBJ2-1,TRBD2,TRBV2,CASTPGWGAGGGGNEQFF,TGTGCCAGCACCCCCGGGTGGGGAGCGGGAGGTGGAGGAAATGAGCAGTTCTTC
once,TRBJ1-2,NA,TRBV2,CASRRQAKTF,TGTGCCAGCAGGAGACAGGCGAAGACCTTC
NA,TRBJ2-5,NA,TRBV7-9,CASSFPETQYF,TGTGCCAGCAGCTTCCCGGAGACCCAGTACTTC
NA,TRBJ2-5,NA,TRBV28,CASSPHRGKQYF,TGTGCCAGCAGTCCTCACCGGGGTAAGCAGTACTTC
NA,TRBJ1-2,TRBD1,TRBV9,CASSVGQGSYGYTF,TGTGCCAGCAGCGTAGGACAGGGAAGCTATGGCTACACCTTC
NA,TRBJ2-2,TRBD2,TRBV4-2,CASSQDGRLAGVGELFF,TGTGCCAGCAGCCAAGATGGGAGACTAGCGGGGGTCGGGGAGCTGTTTTTT
NA,TRBJ1-1,NA,TRBV7-2,CASSLTGHLNTEAFF,TGTGCCAGCAGCTTAACGGGACACCTTAACACTGAAGCTTTCTTT
NA,TRBJ2-7,NA,TRBV28,CASRSGNYEQYF,TGTGCCAGTAGGTCGGGGAACTACGAGCAGTACTTC
NA,TRBJ2-1,TRBD2,TRBV30,CAWSVLAGGYNEQFF,TGTGCCTGGAGTGTTTTAGCGGGGGGGTACAATGAGCAGTTCTTC
NA,TRBJ1-3,NA,TRBV28,CASSGSGNTIYF,TGTGCCAGCTCAGGGTCTGGAAACACCATATATTTT
NA,TRBJ2-3,NA,TRBV11-2,CASSWGDSHTDTQYF,TGTGCCAGCAGCTGGGGCGACAGCCACACAGATACGCAGTATTTT
once,TRBJ1-1,NA,TRBV6-1,CASTLTLWGGLGAFF,TGTGCCAGCACTCTAACTCTCTGGGGGGGGCTTGGAGCTTTCTTT
NA,TRBJ2-7,TRBD2,TRBV29-1,CSAQGGSGGVYEQYF,TGCAGCGCTCAGGGGGGAAGCGGGGGGGTCTACGAGCAGTACTTC
NA,TRBJ2-1,NA,TRBV6-1,CASSPGRGEVGEQFF,TGTGCCAGCAGTCCGGGTCGAGGGGAGGTGGGTGAGCAGTTCTTC
NA,TRBJ1-1,TRBD1,TRBV4-3,CASSQEGQTNTEAFF,TGCGCCAGCAGCCAAGAGGGACAGACAAACACTGAAGCTTTCTTT
NA,TRBJ2-1,TRBD2,TRBV5-1,CASSWGLAGVYNEQFF,TGCGCCAGCAGCTGGGGACTAGCGGGAGTATACAATGAGCAGTTCTTC
NA,TRBJ2-1,TRBD2,TRBV27,CASSLLAGVYNEQFF,TGTGCCAGCAGTTTACTAGCGGGAGTCTACAATGAGCAGTTCTTC
NA,TRBJ2-5,TRBD2,TRBV18,CASSPGLGRETQYF,TGTGCCAGCTCACCGGGACTAGGAAGGGAGACCCAGTACTTC
NA,TRBJ2-7,NA,TRBV9,CASSVNPLYEQYF,TGTGCCAGCAGCGTAAATCCCCTCTACGAGCAGTACTTC
NA,TRBJ2-3,NA,TRBV5-1,CASSNSGTLRLDTQYF,TGCGCCAGCAGCAATTCCGGGACACTTCGGTTAGATACGCAGTATTTT
NA,TRBJ1-1,NA,TRBV5-5,CASTFWAGDTEAFF,TGTGCCAGCACATTCTGGGCAGGGGACACTGAAGCTTTCTTT
NA,TRBJ2-2,TRBD2,TRBV7-8,CASSFSGKNTGELFF,TGTGCCAGCAGCTTTAGCGGGAAAAACACCGGGGAGCTGTTTTTT
NA,TRBJ2-7,NA,TRBV4-2,CASSPIEGGYYEQYF,TGTGCCAGCAGCCCCATTGAGGGGGGGTACTACGAGCAGTACTTC
NA,TRBJ1-2,TRBD1,TRBV5-1,CASSLRAQGTNYGYTF,TGCGCCAGCAGCTTGCGGGCACAGGGGACTAACTATGGCTACACCTTC
NA,TRBJ2-4,NA,TRBV7-2,CASSLPGRAGIQYF,TGTGCCAGCAGCTTACCGGGTAGGGCGGGCATTCAGTACTTC
NA,TRBJ2-1,NA,TRBV9,CASSVGASTYNEQFF,TGTGCCAGCAGCGTAGGGGCCAGTACCTACAATGAGCAGTTCTTC
few,TRBJ1-2,TRBD1,TRBV11-3,CASSSPGQGFSPGYTF,TGTGCCAGCAGCTCACCGGGACAGGGGTTCTCTCCAGGCTACACCTTC
NA,TRBJ1-5,NA,TRBV12-5,CASGPGEGGNQPQHF,TGTGCTAGTGGTCCAGGGGAGGGCGGCAATCAGCCCCAGCATTTT
NA,TRBJ1-5,TRBD1,TRBV5-8,CASRETGGWQPQHF,TGTGCCAGCAGGGAGACAGGGGGCTGGCAGCCCCAGCATTTT
NA,TRBJ2-1,TRBD1,TRBV5-4,CASSDRQGVRVEQFF,TGTGCCAGCAGCGACCGACAGGGGGTGCGAGTTGAGCAGTTCTTC
NA,TRBJ2-3,TRBD1,TRBV5-3,CARRGTGGDSSTDTQYF,TGTGCCAGAAGGGGGACAGGGGGTGACTCTAGCACAGATACGCAGTATTTT
NA,TRBJ2-1,TRBD2,TRBV11-3,CASSLGIAGSSYNEQFF,TGTGCCAGCAGCTTAGGTATAGCGGGGAGCTCCTACAATGAGCAGTTCTTC
NA,TRBJ1-4,NA,TRBV25-1,CASSEFRGGIATNEKLFF,TGTGCCAGCAGTGAATTCCGGGGCGGGATTGCAACTAATGAAAAACTGTTTTTT
once,TRBJ1-1,NA,TRBV7-2,CASSSTGNRAFF,TGTGCCAGCAGCTCGACAGGTAACCGAGCTTTCTTT
NA,TRBJ2-7,NA,TRBV30,CAWSSNTYEQYF,TGTGCCTGGAGTAGTAATACCTACGAGCAGTACTTC
NA,TRBJ2-1,NA,TRBV21-1,CASSTRQRDEQFF,TGTGCCAGCAGCACCCGACAGCGGGATGAGCAGTTCTTC
few,TRBJ2-7,NA,TRBV19,CASSIGRPLNPYEQYF,TGTGCCAGTAGTATCGGGAGACCCCTAAACCCCTACGAGCAGTACTTC
NA,TRBJ1-3,NA,TRBV15,CATSRDPHGGDSGNTIYF,TGTGCCACCAGCAGAGATCCACACGGGGGGGACTCTGGAAACACCATATATTTT
NA,TRBJ2-7,NA,TRBV2,CASSGSGIEQYF,TGTGCCAGCAGTGGTTCCGGGATCGAGCAGTACTTC
once,TRBJ2-7,NA,TRBV30,CAWTAATGEQYF,TGTGCCTGGACGGCCGCCACGGGTGAGCAGTACTTC
NA,TRBJ1-3,TRBD1,TRBV11-3,CASSPGTGHANTIYF,TGTGCCAGCAGTCCCGGGACAGGGCATGCAAACACCATATATTTT
NA,TRBJ1-2,NA,TRBV15,CATSRLTLGRSNYGYTF,TGTGCCACCAGCAGATTGACACTTGGTAGATCTAACTATGGCTACACCTTC
few,TRBJ2-3,NA,TRBV5-8,CASSRDSFTDTQYF,TGTGCCAGCAGCCGGGACTCCTTCACAGATACGCAGTATTTT
NA,TRBJ2-1,TRBD2,TRBV19,CASSITMAGAYNEQFF,TGTGCCAGTAGTATAACCATGGCGGGAGCCTACAATGAGCAGTTCTTC